This T cell receptor (beta chain) was sequenced for a study of CD8 T cells in ankylosing spondylitis (dated 2017 in TCRdb). In terms of the full investigation: The study profiled T cell receptor beta repertoires in healthy donors and ankylosing spondylitis patients to find disease-linked TCR variants. Peripheral blood samples were taken, and synovial fluid was additionally collected from ankylosing spondylitis patients. In total, the full study cohort was made up of 95 to 110 healthy donors and about two dozen ankylosing spondylitis patients.

CDR1 and CDR2 are read off the germline V gene as SQVTM and ANQGSEA. Trimming leaves V shorter by 7 bases and J shorter by 3 bases, with the junction holding 8 bases beyond the gene matches. The CDR3 covers 15 residues, taking in both the cysteine and the phenylalanine. The DNA shown is the 45-base CDR3, in frame from base 1. The sequencing machine was an Illumina HiSeq 2500. Quantitative 5'-RACE with molecular barcodes was the method used to prepare the TCR beta libraries. The source study handled its data this way. Disease-linked TCR variants were identified with a new computational method built on a probabilistic model of VDJ rearrangement. TCRdb reworked the public reads: Q25 trimming with fastp, MiXCR clone assembly, productive beta chains retained. CDR3 protein duplicates are merged, each entry listing the most common genes and DNA. TCRdb's processing, not the authors' own work, is the source of the V and J calls. This sample gives around 280,000 distinct CDR3 sequences in total; roughly 20% of them show up just once. Clones ranked in the top ten supply about 8% of the sample.

This clonotype turned up a few times. Its antigen target is currently unknown. No clone much larger than this one lies a single base away; base qualities are absent. What the research found in general, with its limitations: Blood from ankylosing spondylitis patients appeared to be characterized by a TCR beta motif made up of fewer than ten highly homologous amino acid variants. The disease-linked clones were reported to be significantly enriched in matched synovial fluid samples from ankylosing spondylitis patients. Some TCR beta motif variants had previously been reported in synovial fluid and blood of reactive arthritis patients, which suggested common disease-initiation mechanisms. A CD8+ phenotype was shown by the disease-linked clones, which were found at relatively low frequencies in peripheral blood.

The sample consisted of blood, either unsorted or a sorted T cell fraction (not recorded which). The receptor chain draws on TRBV29-1 and TRBJ2-2, with 10 junctional bases fitting TRBD1. The sequence was obtained from a male donor with ankylosing spondylitis or in good health (not recorded which). Here is the DNA: TGCAGCGCTCTTAGACAGGGGGCCCACACCGGGGAGCTGTTTTTT. Its protein reads: CSALRQGAHTGELFF.